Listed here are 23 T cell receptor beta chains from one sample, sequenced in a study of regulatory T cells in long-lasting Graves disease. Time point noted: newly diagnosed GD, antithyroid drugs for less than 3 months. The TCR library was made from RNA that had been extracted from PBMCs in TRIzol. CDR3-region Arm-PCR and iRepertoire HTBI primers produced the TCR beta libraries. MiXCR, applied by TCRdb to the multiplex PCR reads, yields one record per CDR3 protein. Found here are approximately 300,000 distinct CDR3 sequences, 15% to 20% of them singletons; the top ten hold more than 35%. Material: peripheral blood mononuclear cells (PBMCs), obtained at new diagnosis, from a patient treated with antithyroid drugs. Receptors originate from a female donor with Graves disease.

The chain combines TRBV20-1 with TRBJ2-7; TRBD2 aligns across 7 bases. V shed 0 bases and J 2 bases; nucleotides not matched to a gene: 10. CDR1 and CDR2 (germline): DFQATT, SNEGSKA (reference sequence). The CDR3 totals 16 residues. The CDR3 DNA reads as TGCAGTGCTAGAGATGGGGCGGGGACTACTACCTACGAGCAGTACTTC. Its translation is CSARDGAGTTTYEQYF.

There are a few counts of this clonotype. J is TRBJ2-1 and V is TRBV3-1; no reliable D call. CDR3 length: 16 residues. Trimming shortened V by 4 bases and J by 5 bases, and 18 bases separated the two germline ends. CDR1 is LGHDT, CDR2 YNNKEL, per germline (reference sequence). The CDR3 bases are TGTGCCAGCAGCCTTGTGGGGTCACCGCCGAACAATGAGCAGTTCTTC. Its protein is CASSLVGSPPNNEQFF.

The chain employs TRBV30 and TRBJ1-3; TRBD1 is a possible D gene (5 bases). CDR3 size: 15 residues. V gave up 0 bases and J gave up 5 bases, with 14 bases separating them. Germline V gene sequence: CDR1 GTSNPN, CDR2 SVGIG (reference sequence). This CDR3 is CAWSVLGTIRNTIYF. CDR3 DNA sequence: TGTGCCTGGAGTGTACTCGGGACCATTAGAAACACCATATATTTT.

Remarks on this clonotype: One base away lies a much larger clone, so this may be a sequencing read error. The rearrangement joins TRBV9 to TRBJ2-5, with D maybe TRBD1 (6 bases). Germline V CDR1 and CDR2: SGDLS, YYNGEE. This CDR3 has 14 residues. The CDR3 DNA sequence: TGTGCCGGCAGCTCCCAGGGGAGTGAAGAGACCCAGTACTTC. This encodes CAGSSQGSEETQYF.

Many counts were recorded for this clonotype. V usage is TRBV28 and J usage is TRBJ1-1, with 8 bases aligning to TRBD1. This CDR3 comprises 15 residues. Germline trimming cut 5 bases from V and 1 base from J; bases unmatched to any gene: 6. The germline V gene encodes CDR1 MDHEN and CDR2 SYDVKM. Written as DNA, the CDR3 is TGTGCCAGCAGTCCCGACAGGGGCACGAACACTGAAGCTTTCTTT. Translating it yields CASSPDRGTNTEAFF.

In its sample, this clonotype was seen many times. The CDR3 bases are TGTGCCAGCAGTCATTTCAGCGGGAGGGGTTCGGGGAATGAGCAGTTCTTC. Translation gives CASSHFSGRGSGNEQFF. This chain uses TRBV6-2 or TRBV6-3 with TRBJ2-1; 10 nucleotides line up with TRBD2. V lost 5 bases and J lost 7; bases outside the gene matches: 14. CDR1 is MNHEY, CDR2 SVGEGT, per germline. The CDR3 sequence is 17 residues long.

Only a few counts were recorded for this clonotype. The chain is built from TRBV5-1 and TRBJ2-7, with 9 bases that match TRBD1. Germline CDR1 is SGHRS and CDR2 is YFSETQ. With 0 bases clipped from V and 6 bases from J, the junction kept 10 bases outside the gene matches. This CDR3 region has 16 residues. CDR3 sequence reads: CASSLERGTGLVEQYF. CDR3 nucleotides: TGCGCCAGCAGCTTGGAGAGGGGGACAGGGCTCGTCGAGCAGTACTTC.

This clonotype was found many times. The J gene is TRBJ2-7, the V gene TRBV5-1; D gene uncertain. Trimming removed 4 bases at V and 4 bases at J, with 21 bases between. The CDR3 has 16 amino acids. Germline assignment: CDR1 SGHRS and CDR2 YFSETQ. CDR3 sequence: CASSPTSRPIGYEQYF. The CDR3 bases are TGCGCCAGCAGCCCCACCTCTAGGCCCATTGGATACGAGCAGTACTTC.

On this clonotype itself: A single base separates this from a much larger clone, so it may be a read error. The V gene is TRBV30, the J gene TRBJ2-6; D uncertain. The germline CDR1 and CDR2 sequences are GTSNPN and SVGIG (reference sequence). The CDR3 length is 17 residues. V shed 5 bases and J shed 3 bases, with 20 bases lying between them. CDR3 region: CAWLRPIRYLGANVLTF. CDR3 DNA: TGTGCCTGGTTACGGCCAATCCGGTACCTTGGGGCCAACGTCCTGACTTTC.

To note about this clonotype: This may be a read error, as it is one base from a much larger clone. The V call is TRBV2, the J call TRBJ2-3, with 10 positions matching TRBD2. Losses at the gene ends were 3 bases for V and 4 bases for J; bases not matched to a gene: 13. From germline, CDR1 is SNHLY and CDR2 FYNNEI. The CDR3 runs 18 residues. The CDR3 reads CASSDFPDLAGVPDTQYF. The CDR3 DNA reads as TGTGCCAGCAGTGATTTTCCCGACCTAGCGGGAGTCCCAGATACGCAGTATTTT.

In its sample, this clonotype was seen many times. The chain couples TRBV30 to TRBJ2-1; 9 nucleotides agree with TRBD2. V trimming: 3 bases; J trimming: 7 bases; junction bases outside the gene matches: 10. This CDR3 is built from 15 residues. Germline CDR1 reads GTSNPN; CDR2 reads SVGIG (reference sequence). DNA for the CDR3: TGTGCCTGGAGCGACTTAGCGGGAGTTCGTAATGAGCAGTTCTTC. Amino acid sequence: CAWSDLAGVRNEQFF.

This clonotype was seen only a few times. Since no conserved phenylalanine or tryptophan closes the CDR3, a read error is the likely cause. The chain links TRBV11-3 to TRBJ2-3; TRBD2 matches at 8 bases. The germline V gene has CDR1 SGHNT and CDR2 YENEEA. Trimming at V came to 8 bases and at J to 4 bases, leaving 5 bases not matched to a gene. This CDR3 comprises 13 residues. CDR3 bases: TGTGCCAGCGGCCGGGGGGGCGCAGATACGCAGTATCTT. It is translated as CASGRGGADTQYL.

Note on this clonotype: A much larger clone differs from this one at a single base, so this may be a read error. DNA of the CDR3: TGTGCCAGCAGTGAAGTACTGGCGAACACTGAAGCTCTCTTT. Translation gives CASSEVLANTEALF. The rearrangement uses TRBV6-2 or TRBV6-3 and TRBJ1-1; D call uncertain. Per the germline V gene, CDR1 is MNHEY and CDR2 is SVGEGT. This CDR3 region has 14 residues.

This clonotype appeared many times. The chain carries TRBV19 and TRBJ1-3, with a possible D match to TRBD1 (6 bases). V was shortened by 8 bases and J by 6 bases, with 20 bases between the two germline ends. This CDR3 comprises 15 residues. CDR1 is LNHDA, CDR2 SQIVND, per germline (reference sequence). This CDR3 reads CASLRTAQLQNTIYF. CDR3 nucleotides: TGTGCCAGTCTGCGGACAGCCCAACTTCAAAACACCATATATTTT.

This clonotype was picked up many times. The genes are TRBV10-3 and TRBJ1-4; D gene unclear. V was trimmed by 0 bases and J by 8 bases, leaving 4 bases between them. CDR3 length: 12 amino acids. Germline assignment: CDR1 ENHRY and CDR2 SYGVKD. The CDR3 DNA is TGTGCCATCAGTGAGTCGGGAGAAAAACTGTTTTTT. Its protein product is CAISESGEKLFF.

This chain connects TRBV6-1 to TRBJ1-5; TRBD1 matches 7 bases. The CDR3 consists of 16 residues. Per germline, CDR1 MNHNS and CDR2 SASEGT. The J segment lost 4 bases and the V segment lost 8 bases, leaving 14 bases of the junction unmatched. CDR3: CASVEGGRGKNQPQHF. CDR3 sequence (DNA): TGTGCCAGCGTCGAAGGGGGCAGGGGAAAGAATCAGCCCCAGCATTTT.

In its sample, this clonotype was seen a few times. The CDR3: CSASTGDKDVLTF. The DNA of the CDR3 is TGCAGTGCTTCCACCGGGGACAAGGACGTCCTGACTTTC. The rearrangement links TRBV20-1 to TRBJ2-6; possible D gene TRBD1, 6 bases. Trimming shortened V by 5 bases and J by 11 bases, and 16 bases separated the two germline ends. From germline, CDR1 is DFQATT and CDR2 SNEGSKA (reference sequence). The length of the CDR3 is 13 residues.

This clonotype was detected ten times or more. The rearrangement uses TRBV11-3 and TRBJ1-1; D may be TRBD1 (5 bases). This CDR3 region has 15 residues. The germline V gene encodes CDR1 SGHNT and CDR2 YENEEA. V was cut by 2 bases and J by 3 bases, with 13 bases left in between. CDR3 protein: CASSLRDGTYTEAFF. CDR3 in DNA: TGTGCCAGCAGCTTACGTGACGGGACGTACACTGAAGCTTTCTTT.

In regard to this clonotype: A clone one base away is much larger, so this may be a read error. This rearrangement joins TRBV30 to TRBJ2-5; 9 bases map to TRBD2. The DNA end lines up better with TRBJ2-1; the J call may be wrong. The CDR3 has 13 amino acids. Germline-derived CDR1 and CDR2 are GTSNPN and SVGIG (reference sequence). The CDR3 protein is CARTGGGGGEQFF. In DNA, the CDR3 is TGTGCCCGGACGGGCGGGGGGGGAGGAGAGCAGTTCTTC.

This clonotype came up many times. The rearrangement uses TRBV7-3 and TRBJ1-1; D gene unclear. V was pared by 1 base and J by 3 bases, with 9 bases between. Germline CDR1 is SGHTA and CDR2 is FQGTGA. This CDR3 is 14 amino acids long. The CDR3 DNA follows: TGTGCCAGCAGCTTAATAGGACCGGACACTGAAGCTTTCTTT. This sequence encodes CASSLIGPDTEAFF. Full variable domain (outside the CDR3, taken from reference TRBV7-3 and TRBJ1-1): GAGVSQTPSNKVTEKGKYVELRCDPISGHTALYWYRQSLGQGPEFLIYFQGTGAADDSGLPNDRFFAVRPEGSVSTLKIQRTERGDSAVYLCASSLIGPDTEAFFGQGTRLTVV.

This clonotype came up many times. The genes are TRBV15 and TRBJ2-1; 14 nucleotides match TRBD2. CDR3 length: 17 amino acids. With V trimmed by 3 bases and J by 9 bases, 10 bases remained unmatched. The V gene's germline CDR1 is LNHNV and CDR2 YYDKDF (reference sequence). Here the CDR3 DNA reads TGTGCCACCAGCAGGCCAGTACCGGGACTAGCGGGAGTTGAGCAGTTCTTC. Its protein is CATSRPVPGLAGVEQFF. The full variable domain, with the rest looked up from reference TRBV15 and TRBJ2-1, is DAMVIQNPRYQVTQFGKPVTLSCSQTLNHNVMYWYQQKSSQAPKLLFHYYDKDFNNEADTPDNFQSRRPNTSFCFLDIRSPGLGDTAMYLCATSRPVPGLAGVEQFFGPGTRLTVL.

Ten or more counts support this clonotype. The CDR3 DNA sequence: TGTGCCAGCAGTTCCCGGGGGGACTCATCCCGCTCCGGTGAGCAGTTCTTC. It yields the protein CASSSRGDSSRSGEQFF. V gene TRBV27 combines with J gene TRBJ2-1; 7 bases are shared with TRBD2. The CDR3 spans 17 residues. Losses at the gene ends were 4 bases for V and 9 bases for J; bases not matched to a gene: 18. The germline V gene encodes CDR1 MNHEY and CDR2 SMNVEV (reference sequence).

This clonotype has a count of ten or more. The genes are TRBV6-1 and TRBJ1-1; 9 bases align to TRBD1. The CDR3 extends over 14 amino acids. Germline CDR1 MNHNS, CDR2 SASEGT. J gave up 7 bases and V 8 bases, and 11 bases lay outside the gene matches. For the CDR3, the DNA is TGTGCCAGCCTCCGAGACAGGGGGGACGGTGAAGCTTTCTTT. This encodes CASLRDRGDGEAFF.